This T cell receptor (beta chain) comes out of a study of technical replicates of blood from a few donors. The CDR3 is 17 amino acids. Sequencing was performed with immunoSEQ multiplex PCR; in TCRdb, only in-frame clones are kept and a portion is missing. The repertoire includes just over 15,000 clones, over 80% of them detected once, and approximately 13% sits in the top ten. V is TRBV21-1 and J is TRBJ2-1; no DNA check was done on the table's D call, TRBD2. TRBV21-1 is a recognized pseudogene. The receptor comes from a human donor in good health. The sample consisted of PBMCs. Here the CDR3 DNA reads TGTGCCAGCAGCAGACCTAGAAGGCTAGCGGGTTACAATGAGCAGTTCTTC. Its protein product is CASSRPRRLAGYNEQFF.